This T cell receptor beta chain emerged from a study of T-cell reconstitution after alpha-beta-depleted transplantation in children. General study points: Reportedly, alpha-beta T cells present about two months post-transplant originated from several hundred expanded clones of graft origin. Counts and diversity of T cells one year after transplant came mostly from newly produced T cells. The origin of high day-60 TCRbeta diversity in some patients lay in surviving recipient T cells and thymic progenitors.

This CDR3 comprises 13 residues. CDR1 SGHNT and CDR2 YENEEA come from the germline V gene. V dropped 0 bases and J dropped 7 bases, with 9 bases sitting between them. There are many counts of this clonotype. Its antigen remains unidentified. A library of TCRbeta sequences, prepared with unique molecular identifiers, was generated. Each CDR3 protein is one row after TCRdb ran MiXCR on the PCR reads. The table lists hundreds of thousands of distinct CDR3 sequences, 9.5% to 13% of them singletons. The receptor comes from a male patient aged 2-15 years who had a stem cell transplant for chronic granulomatous disease, so the T cells may come from the graft donor. The sample was peripheral blood, taken 180 days after TCRalphabeta/CD19-depleted stem cell transplant. This chain links TRBV11-3 with TRBJ2-5; no clear D gene. The CDR3 protein is CASSLDLGGTQYF. The CDR3 DNA follows: TGTGCCAGCAGCTTAGATTTGGGTGGGACCCAGTACTTC.